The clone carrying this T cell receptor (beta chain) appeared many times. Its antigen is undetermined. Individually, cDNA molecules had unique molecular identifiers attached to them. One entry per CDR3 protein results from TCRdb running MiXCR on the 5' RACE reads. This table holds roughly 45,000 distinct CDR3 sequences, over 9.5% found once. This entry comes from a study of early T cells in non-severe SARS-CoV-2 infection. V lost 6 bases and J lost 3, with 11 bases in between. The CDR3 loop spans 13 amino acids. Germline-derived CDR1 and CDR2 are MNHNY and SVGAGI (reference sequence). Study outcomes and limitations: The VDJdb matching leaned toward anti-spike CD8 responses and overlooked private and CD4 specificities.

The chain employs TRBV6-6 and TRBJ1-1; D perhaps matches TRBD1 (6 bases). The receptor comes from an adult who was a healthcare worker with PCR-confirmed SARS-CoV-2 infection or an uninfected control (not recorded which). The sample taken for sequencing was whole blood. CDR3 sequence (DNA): TGTGCCAGCAGACAATACAGGGACACTGAAGCTTTCTTT. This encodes CASRQYRDTEAFF.